The clone carrying this T cell receptor (beta chain) was counted ten times or more. The read ends 3 residues early relative to the CDR3; the germline J gene fills the gap. Equal genomic DNA amounts from CVID and control samples were sequenced. Method: immunoSEQ multiplex PCR; TCRdb's copy keeps in-frame clones and lacks some. There are under 45,000 clones in the sample, none observed a single time. This CDR3 contains 14 residues. The V and J ends lost 5 bases and 6 bases respectively, with 14 bases between them. Germline CDR1 is SGHRS and CDR2 is YFSETQ. The record originates from a study of T cell clonality in common variable immunodeficiency.

This sequence originates from a person between 18 and 75 years old in good health. V gene TRBV5-1 combines with J gene TRBJ2-2, with D perhaps TRBD2 (6 bases). Specimen: peripheral blood mononuclear cells. The CDR3 DNA, read in part, is TGCGCCAGCAGACTACTCCCGGGGGCCGGGGAG. This sequence encodes CASRLLPGAGE. The CDR3 in full is CASRLLPGAGELFF.